The next 5 T cell receptor beta chains were all read from a single sample in a study of blood T cells in healthy people across ages. Sample-barcoded 5' priming and a J-beta primer mix drove a second PCR of 7 to 11 cycles. From the 5' RACE reads, TCRdb called clonotypes with MiXCR, one entry per CDR3 protein. The sample includes roughly 800,000 distinct CDR3 sequences, 58% of them seen just once. Sequencing was done on a sample of blood. The source is a man younger than 40 in good health.

V usage is TRBV7-9 and J usage is TRBJ1-2; D uncertain. The germline gives CDR1 SEHNR, CDR2 FQNEAQ (reference sequence). V lost 4 bases to trimming and J lost 3 bases, with 6 bases between them. The CDR3 is 12 amino acids. The chain's CDR3 is CASSWADYGYTF. The CDR3 DNA sequence: TGTGCCAGCAGCTGGGCGGACTATGGCTACACCTTC.

J is TRBJ2-1 and V is TRBV20-1; the D call may be TRBD1 or TRBD2 (5 bases each). Trimming took off 6 bases at V and 6 bases at J, with 15 bases between the two ends. This CDR3 is built from 13 residues. Germline CDR1 is DFQATT and CDR2 is SNEGSKA (reference sequence). The CDR3 nucleotides are TGCAGTGCACAGCCCGGGGCCAGCAATGAGCAGTTCTTC. Translation gives CSAQPGASNEQFF.

This rearrangement joins TRBV28 to TRBJ2-6; TRBD2 is a possible D gene (5 bases). Trimming removed 6 bases from V and 0 bases from J, with 12 bases in between. Germline V lookup: CDR1 MDHEN, CDR2 SYDVKM. The CDR3 extends over 16 amino acids. This chain's CDR3 is CASSRRSSSGANVLTF. In DNA, the CDR3 is TGTGCCAGCAGCAGGAGGAGTTCCTCTGGGGCCAACGTCCTGACTTTC.

The gene calls are TRBV3-1 and TRBJ1-2; D gene ambiguous. Germline V gene lookup returns CDR1 LGHDT and CDR2 YNNKEL (reference sequence). This CDR3 is 15 amino acids long. V lost 2 bases, J lost 4 bases, and 14 bases lay in between. CDR3 DNA: TGTGCCAGCAGCCAACGGGCGAGGGAGGCCTATGGCTACACCTTC. Amino acids: CASSQRAREAYGYTF.

This clonotype was seen ten or more times. The chain carries TRBV29-1 and TRBJ2-7, with D possibly called TRBD1 or TRBD2 (5 bases each). The germline V gene has CDR1 SQVTM and CDR2 ANQGSEA. With 6 bases removed from V and 6 bases from J, the gap between germline ends came to 24 bases. The CDR3 is made up of 15 amino acids. The CDR3: CSVRPGTLPSSEQYF. The CDR3, as DNA: TGCAGCGTCCGCCCCGGGACCCTCCCGTCGTCCGAGCAGTACTTC.